The entry below gives a single T cell receptor beta chain sequence along with its context. Its antigen is still unknown. The source of the sample is a study of T cell responses to AZD1222 COVID-19 vaccine. Assay: immunoSEQ multiplex PCR; the TCRdb copy retains only in-frame clones and omits some. In the table there are approximately 83,000 clones, 75% to 95% of which are singletons. Study-level points and caveats: Mapped onto spike, vaccine-associated CD4 TCRs spanned it and were dominant at 160-218 and 743-854. Unmutated variant regions are reportedly the target of nearly half of TCRs that are spike-specific. Baseline antibody screening turned up just 6 or 7 seropositive AZD1222 recipients.

Germline V lookup: CDR1 MNHEY, CDR2 SVGAGI. Trimming took 11 bases from V and 0 from J, leaving 7 bases between them. The CDR3 loop spans 12 amino acids. This clonotype was obtained from an adult in good health. This chain uses TRBV6-5 with TRBJ2-2, with D perhaps TRBD2 (5 bases). The sequenced sample was peripheral blood, obtained on day 0 of MenACWY control vaccination. CDR3 loop: CAGGPNTGELFF. The CDR3 DNA sequence: TGTGCCGGAGGACCGAACACCGGGGAGCTGTTTTTT.